This is a list of T cell receptor beta chains from one sample in a study of T-cell reconstitution after alpha-beta-depleted transplantation in children. TCRdb re-analysed the PCR reads in MiXCR, keeping a single row per CDR3 protein. The sample records several thousand distinct CDR3 sequences, roughly 13% being singletons. Specimen: PBMCs, mostly from graft donor cells, collected 60 days after TCRalphabeta/CD19-depleted stem cell transplant. The receptor source for this set is a patient under 10 years old who had a stem cell transplant for inherited bone marrow failure, so the T cells may come from the graft donor. Each CDR3 is given with its conserved first and last residue. A D gene is named only where the DNA matches it firmly. Clone size is not always given. Where it is, it says once, few, many or a class for expanded clones.

many	TRBV3-1	14	.	TRBJ2-7	TGTGCCAGCAGCCAAAGACAGCGATGGTCCGAGCAGTACTTC	CASSQRQRWSEQYF
many	TRBV27	19	TRBD1	TRBJ2-7	TGTGCCAGCAGTGCACATTCGTCATACTGGGACAGAGACCTTTACGAGCAGTACTTC	CASSAHSSYWDRDLYEQYF
many	TRBV5-1	19	TRBD2	TRBJ2-1	TGCGCCAGCAGCTTGAGACCGGGAGGGCCTGGGTATACCCCCCATGAGCAGTTCTTC	CASSLRPGGPGYTPHEQFF
many	TRBV30	13	.	TRBJ2-3	TGTGCCTGGAGCAACGGGGGCACAGATACGCAGTATTTT	CAWSNGGTDTQYF
many	TRBV6-2/TRBV6-3	13	TRBD1	TRBJ2-7	TGTGCCAGCAGACAGGGGGCGCTCGGCGAGCAGTACTTC	CASRQGALGEQYF
many	TRBV27	15	.	TRBJ2-2	TGTGCCAGCAGTTTTGGTGGGACCCACGTCGGGGAGCTGTTTTTT	CASSFGGTHVGELFF
medium-sized	TRBV29-1	16	TRBD1	TRBJ1-4	TGCAGCGTTGAAGATCAGGCGGCAGGGGGGAGCGAAAAACTGTTTTTT	CSVEDQAAGGSEKLFF
many	TRBV2	11	.	TRBJ1-4	TGTGCCAGCACTCCCCGGGGAAAACTGTTTTTT	CASTPRGKLFF
many	TRBV24-1	13	.	TRBJ2-3	TGCCCCTCGGGATACCCTAGCACAGATACGCAGTATTTT	CPSGYPSTDTQYF
many	TRBV7-9	15	TRBD1	TRBJ2-2	TGTGCCAGCAGCTTCGGGACAGGGGGACCCGGGGAGCTGTTTTTT	CASSFGTGGPGELFF
.	TRBV30	14	TRBD1	TRBJ2-7	TGTGCCTGGAGCTTTCCCGGGACAGGGTTGAGGTTGTACTTC	CAWSFPGTGLRLYF
many	TRBV2	13	.	TRBJ1-1	TGTGCCAGCAGTGAAGAGGCTAACACTGAAGCTTTCTTT	CASSEEANTEAFF
many	TRBV7-8	14	TRBD1	TRBJ1-6	TGTGCCAGCAGCATGACAGGGGGGAATTCACCCCTCCACTTT	CASSMTGGNSPLHF
many	TRBV7-9	16	.	TRBJ1-5	TGTGCCAGCAGCTCTGGGACGAGGGACTACAATCAGCCCCAGCATTTT	CASSSGTRDYNQPQHF
many	TRBV7-2	16	.	TRBJ1-6	TGTGCCAGCAGCTTAGCGCTAAGCTCCTATAATTCACCCCTCCACTTT	CASSLALSSYNSPLHF
many	TRBV27	14	.	TRBJ1-2	TGTGCCAGCAGTTTGACCGACAGTAACTATGGCTACACCTTC	CASSLTDSNYGYTF
many	TRBV5-6	18	.	TRBJ2-1	TGTGCCAGCAGCCCACCGGCGTGGGGGGACGGGGCCTACAATGAGCAGTTCTTC	CASSPPAWGDGAYNEQFF
many	TRBV27	16	.	TRBJ2-7	TGTGCCAGCAGTTTATTGGGCCCAGGGCTCTCCTACGAGCAGTACTTC	CASSLLGPGLSYEQYF
many	TRBV5-6	17	.	TRBJ2-5	TGTGCCAGCAGCTTGGGTCCCCGGTGGGACTACCAAGAGACCCAGTACTTC	CASSLGPRWDYQETQYF
many	TRBV20-1	14	TRBD2	TRBJ2-1	TGCAGTGCTAGGACTAGCGGGAGGGCCCATGAGCAGTTCTTC	CSARTSGRAHEQFF
many	TRBV4-3	14	.	TRBJ2-3	TGCGCCAGCAGCCAAGATAGTTTCACAGATACGCAGTATTTT	CASSQDSFTDTQYF
medium-sized	TRBV7-9	12	.	TRBJ1-5	TGTGCCAGCAGCTTAGCAGGTCAGCCCCAGCATTTT	CASSLAGQPQHF
many	TRBV4-3	16	TRBD2	TRBJ2-1	TGCGCCAGCAGCCAAGTTCTTTGGGTAGCGGGCAATGAGCAGTTCTTC	CASSQVLWVAGNEQFF
many	TRBV6-5	14	.	TRBJ2-7	TGTGCCAGCAGGGGGCAGGCTTGGACCTACGAGCAGTACTTC	CASRGQAWTYEQYF
few	TRBV4-2	14	.	TRBJ2-1	TGTGCCAGCAGCCGAGGGCTCCTCTACAATGAGCAGTTCTTC	CASSRGLLYNEQFF
many	TRBV20-1	12	.	TRBJ1-2	TGCAGTGCTATATCAGTGAACTATGGCTACACCTTC	CSAISVNYGYTF
many	TRBV20-1	13	.	TRBJ2-3	TGCAGTGCTAAGGTCGTTGCAACAGATACGCAGTATTTT	CSAKVVATDTQYF
many	TRBV7-9	13	TRBD1	TRBJ1-1	TGTGCCAGCAGTCTGACAGGGGACACTGAAGCTTTCTTT	CASSLTGDTEAFF
many	TRBV6-5	14	TRBD1	TRBJ1-1	TGTGCCAGCAGTCGAGGGGGCGAGGACACTGAAGCTTTCTTT	CASSRGGEDTEAFF
few	TRBV11-1	14	.	TRBJ1-1	TGTGCCAGCAGCTTAGCCGGCATGAACACTGAAGCTTTCTTT	CASSLAGMNTEAFF
many	TRBV15	14	TRBD1	TRBJ2-7	TGTGCCACCAGCAGAGGGGGACAGGGAGGCGAGCAGTACTTC	CATSRGGQGGEQYF